The sequence of this T cell receptor (beta chain) was determined in a study of neurological immune-mediated disorders. The study, taken as a whole, reports: Clinical and MRI features did not associate with the cluster found in multiple sclerosis patients.

Trimming cost V 4 bases and J 0 bases, with 8 bases left between them. In germline, CDR1 is SGHTA, CDR2 FQGNSA. The CDR3 spans 14 residues. The study built unsorted libraries from 2 million PBMCs kept at -80 C. Synthesis of cDNA was carried out by template-switch 5'RACE. The reaction used 10-nucleotide random UMIs. TCRdb used MiXCR to reprocess the 5' RACE reads, holding one entry per CDR3 protein. The data hold under 70,000 distinct CDR3 sequences, with 2.5% to 4% observed a single time. This clonotype was seen repeatedly, ten times or more. Its antigen remains unidentified. The chain joins TRBV7-2 to TRBJ2-3, with D tentatively TRBD2 (6 bases). Sequencing was performed on PBMCs. This TCR came from a woman in her fifties or sixties with multiple sclerosis. CDR3 DNA: TGTGCCAGCAGCTCGGGGGTTAGCACAGATACGCAGTATTTT. It is translated as CASSSGVSTDTQYF.